One sample yielded the 30 T cell receptor beta chains listed below, sequenced in a study of identical twins. TCRdb used MiXCR to reprocess the 5' RACE reads, holding one entry per CDR3 protein. The sample contains some 500,000 distinct CDR3 sequences, 13% to 15% of which appear only once. The sample also formed part of further work on yellow fever vaccine responses in identical twins.

Sequenced: CD4+ T cells sorted from blood. Receptors originate from a woman aged 18-35 years in good health.

The chain combines TRBV4-1 with TRBJ2-3; possible D gene TRBD1, 6 bases. Germline assignment: CDR1 MGHRA and CDR2 YSYEKL. The CDR3 is made up of 16 amino acids. V lost 4 bases to trimming and J lost 5 bases, with 19 bases between them. The DNA for the CDR3 is TGCGCCAGCAGCCCCGGAGAATGGGGGCAAGAAGATACGCAGTATTTT. It is translated as CASSPGEWGQEDTQYF.

The rearrangement links TRBV20-1 to TRBJ2-1; possibly TRBD2 for D (6 bases). This CDR3 is built from 14 residues. Per germline, CDR1 DFQATT and CDR2 SNEGSKA (reference sequence). With 5 bases removed from V and 4 bases from J, the gap between germline ends came to 15 bases. CDR3 nucleotides: TGCAGTGCTGGCAGGGTGCGGGGATACAATGAGCAGTTCTTC. Its translation is CSAGRVRGYNEQFF.

The chain combines TRBV10-3 with TRBJ1-2, with 10 nucleotides matching TRBD1. V was pared by 0 bases and J by 7 bases, with 17 bases of the junction left unmatched. The CDR3 runs to 19 residues. Germline V gene lookup returns CDR1 ENHRY and CDR2 SYGVKD. The CDR3 here is CAISESSGQGVRVRAGYTF. CDR3 nucleotide sequence: TGTGCCATCAGTGAGTCGTCTGGACAGGGGGTAAGAGTTCGAGCTGGCTACACCTTC.

This clonotype came up many times. The V and J genes are TRBV29-1 and TRBJ2-7; 8 bases fit TRBD1. The CDR3 loop spans 13 amino acids. Germline V CDR1 and CDR2: SQVTM, ANQGSEA. Trimming took 4 bases from V and 2 from J; bases not matched to a gene: 4. In DNA, the CDR3 is TGCAGCGTTGCTACAGGGGGTCCCTACGAGCAGTACTTC. Amino acid sequence: CSVATGGPYEQYF.

This clonotype has only a few counts. The chain couples TRBV19 to TRBJ2-1; 7 bases fit TRBD1. This CDR3 comprises 14 residues. From germline, CDR1 is LNHDA and CDR2 SQIVND (reference sequence). With 4 bases clipped from V and 2 bases from J, the junction kept 2 bases outside the gene matches. The CDR3 bases are TGTGCCAGTAGTAGGCAGGGGGCCTACAATGAGCAGTTCTTC. Translating it yields CASSRQGAYNEQFF.

This clonotype was counted a few times. The chain recombines TRBV9 with TRBJ1-2; D remains unclear. V shed 3 bases and J shed 2 bases, with 11 bases lying between them. Germline assignment: CDR1 SGDLS and CDR2 YYNGEE. The CDR3 is made up of 14 amino acids. The CDR3 loop reads CASSARPRNYGYTF. Here the CDR3 DNA reads TGTGCCAGCAGCGCCCGGCCCAGGAACTATGGCTACACCTTC.

The V and J genes are TRBV7-9 and TRBJ2-5, with TRBD2 identical over 7 bases. The CDR3 is made up of 16 amino acids. Germline V gene lookup returns CDR1 SEHNR and CDR2 FQNEAQ (reference sequence). V was pared by 1 base and J by 5 bases, with 10 bases of the junction left unmatched. The CDR3: CASSLVGPSGGETQYF. The CDR3 nucleotides read TGTGCCAGCAGCTTAGTGGGGCCTAGCGGAGGCGAGACCCAGTACTTC.

V gene TRBV3-1 combines with J gene TRBJ2-2; D perhaps matches TRBD1 (5 bases). The CDR3 length is 15 residues. Germline V gives CDR1 LGHDT, CDR2 YNNKEL (reference sequence). The germline V and J ends were trimmed by 4 bases and 1 base, with 10 bases remaining between them. This CDR3 is CASSRAGQNTGELFF. The CDR3 DNA is TGTGCCAGCAGCCGGGCAGGACAGAACACCGGGGAGCTGTTTTTT.

Only a few counts were recorded for this clonotype. The chain combines TRBV19 with TRBJ2-7; D gene ambiguous. V shed 5 bases and J shed 4 bases, with 15 bases lying between them. The CDR3 consists of 14 residues. CDR1 and CDR2 (germline): LNHDA, SQIVND (reference sequence). For the CDR3, the DNA is TGTGCCAGTAGTCGACCGGAACAAACATACGAGCAGTACTTC. It specifies CASSRPEQTYEQYF.

This clonotype was counted between two and nine times. This chain joins TRBV28 and TRBJ2-3; 7 bases align to TRBD1. Trimming cost V 1 base and J 3 bases; bases outside gene matches: 7. The CDR3 is 16 amino acids. Germline loops: CDR1 MDHEN, CDR2 SYDVKM. CDR3 amino acids: CASSLFAKGATDTQYF. The CDR3 coding sequence is TGTGCCAGCAGTTTATTCGCCAAGGGGGCGACAGATACGCAGTATTTT.

This clonotype came up a few times. The V and J genes are TRBV6-1 and TRBJ2-3; 10 positions match TRBD2. Losses at the gene ends were 6 bases for V and 8 bases for J; bases not matched to a gene: 8. The germline V gene has CDR1 MNHNS and CDR2 SASEGT. The CDR3 is 14 residues long. For the CDR3, the DNA is TGTGCCAGCAGGGAGCGGGAGGGCCTGGGTACGCAGTATTTT. Translation gives CASREREGLGTQYF.

V is TRBV7-2 and J is TRBJ2-7, with D maybe TRBD1 (6 bases). This CDR3 spans 13 amino acids. V was cut by 5 bases and J by 8 bases, with 16 bases left in between. Germline V gene data show CDR1 as SGHTA and CDR2 as FQGNSA. Written as DNA, the CDR3 is TGTGCCAGCAGCGACAGACAGGTGCCCAAGCAGTACTTC. Translation gives CASSDRQVPKQYF. The whole variable domain, remainder taken from reference TRBV7-2 and TRBJ2-7, is GAGVSQSPSNKVTEKGKDVELRCDPISGHTALYWYRQSLGQGLEFLIYFQGNSAPDKSGLPSDRFSAERTGGSVSTLTIQRTQQEDSAVYLCASSDRQVPKQYFGPGTRLTVT.

This clonotype was picked up a small number of times. CDR3 coding DNA: TGTGCCAGCAGCTTAACGTCTCTAGCGGGGGGCCCTGAGCAGTTCTTC. This translates into CASSLTSLAGGPEQFF. V gene TRBV7-3 combines with J gene TRBJ2-1; 11 nucleotides agree with TRBD2. J lost 9 bases, V lost 0 bases, and 7 bases had no gene match. Germline V gene data show CDR1 as SGHTA and CDR2 as FQGTGA. The CDR3 consists of 16 residues.

The J gene is TRBJ1-5, the V gene TRBV12-3 or TRBV12-4, with D perhaps matching TRBD1 (5 bases). The V end was cut by 5 bases, the J end by 7 bases, with 12 bases between. CDR3 length equals 13 residues. CDR3 nucleotide sequence: TGTGCCAGCAGTGCCGCGGGGGAGCAGCCCCAGCATTTT. Protein sequence: CASSAAGEQPQHF.

This clonotype was seen more than once but under ten times. V is TRBV11-2 and J is TRBJ1-6, with D possibly being TRBD1 (5 bases). V shed 6 bases and J shed 2 bases, with 11 bases lying between them. Germline values: CDR1 SGHAT, CDR2 FQNNGV. The CDR3 spans 15 residues. The CDR3 spells CASRRGGAYNSPLHF. In DNA, the CDR3 is TGTGCCAGCAGGAGGGGCGGAGCCTATAATTCACCCCTCCACTTT.

The chain is built from TRBV7-2 and TRBJ2-2; 13 bases align to TRBD2. After removal of 3 bases from V and 6 bases from J, the junction contained 1 base not matched to a gene. Germline V gene lookup returns CDR1 SGHTA and CDR2 FQGNSA. This CDR3 region has 15 residues. The CDR3 loop is CASSLGLAGSGELFF. The CDR3 DNA follows: TGTGCCAGCAGCTTGGGACTAGCGGGATCCGGGGAGCTGTTTTTT.

This clonotype has more than one count but fewer than ten. The V call is TRBV7-9, the J call TRBJ2-3, with D uncertain. Trimming left V 3 bases short and J 2 bases short, with 12 bases between. The germline gives CDR1 SEHNR, CDR2 FQNEAQ (reference sequence). This CDR3 comprises 15 residues. CDR3 sequence (DNA): TGTGCCAGCAGCTTGGGCAGAGCGCCCACAGATACGCAGTATTTT. As protein: CASSLGRAPTDTQYF.

V is TRBV20-1 and J is TRBJ1-1, with TRBD1 matching over 9 bases. Unmatched junction bases numbered 4, after V lost 1 base and J lost 1 base. The CDR3 contains 15 residues. CDR1 DFQATT and CDR2 SNEGSKA come from the germline V gene (reference sequence). The DNA for the CDR3 is TGCAGTGCTAGAGTGGTACAGGGGGCGAACACTGAAGCTTTCTTT. Its translation: CSARVVQGANTEAFF.

This clonotype was seen only a few times. The chain uses TRBV5-1 and TRBJ2-3, with D uncertain. The CDR3 totals 14 residues. V lost 2 bases, J lost 3 bases, and 10 bases lay in between. Germline CDR1 SGHRS, CDR2 YFSETQ. The CDR3 bases are TGCGCCAGCAGCTTAATGCAGGCTACAGATACGCAGTATTTT. This codes for CASSLMQATDTQYF.

The chain has TRBV12-5 and TRBJ2-1; no firm D call. The germline V gene encodes CDR1 LGHNT and CDR2 FRNRAP. There are 13 residues in the CDR3. Trimming stripped 3 bases from V and 0 bases from J, with 3 bases between. The CDR3: CASGLSSYNEQFF. The CDR3 DNA follows: TGTGCTAGTGGTTTAAGCTCCTACAATGAGCAGTTCTTC.

The V gene is TRBV20-1, the J gene TRBJ2-7; 13 bases match TRBD2. V was clipped by 6 bases and J by 7 bases; unmatched bases: 6. The CDR3 length is 13 residues. The germline gives CDR1 DFQATT, CDR2 SNEGSKA (reference sequence). The CDR3 region has the DNA TGCAGTGCAACTAGCGGGAGGGTCGGGGAGCAGTACTTC. Its protein is CSATSGRVGEQYF.

This chain joins TRBV6-2 or TRBV6-3 and TRBJ2-5, with 7 bases aligning to TRBD1. Germline V gene data show CDR1 as MNHEY and CDR2 as SVGEGT. The CDR3 is 14 residues long. The J segment lost 3 bases and the V segment lost 2 bases, leaving 3 bases of the junction unmatched. The CDR3 here is CASSYPGTEETQYF. The CDR3, as DNA: TGTGCCAGCAGTTACCCCGGGACAGAAGAGACCCAGTACTTC.

This clonotype was seen a handful of times. The chain links TRBV12-5 to TRBJ2-1, with 14 bases aligning to TRBD2. The junction had 7 bases not matched to a gene; V was cut back by 6 bases and J by 9 bases. Germline V gene sequence: CDR1 LGHNT, CDR2 FRNRAP. This CDR3 has 15 amino acids. Here the CDR3 DNA reads TGTGCTAGTGGCCTGGGACTAGCGGGAGACGTTGAGCAGTTCTTC. This sequence encodes CASGLGLAGDVEQFF. The full variable domain, rest sourced from reference TRBV12-5 and TRBJ2-1, is DARVTQTPRHKVTEMGQEVTMRCQPILGHNTVFWYRQTMMQGLELLAYFRNRAPLDDSGMPKDRFSAEMPDATLATLKIQPSEPRDSAVYFCASGLGLAGDVEQFFGPGTRLTVL.

DNA of the CDR3: TGTGCCAGCAGCCAACAGGTTTACGAGCAGTACTTC. Translating it yields CASSQQVYEQYF. The genes are TRBV3-1 and TRBJ2-7; D is uncertain. The CDR3 runs to 12 residues. V was cut by 2 bases and J by 4 bases, with 6 bases left in between. Per germline, CDR1 LGHDT and CDR2 YNNKEL (reference sequence).

In its sample, this clonotype was seen a few times. The genes are TRBV27 and TRBJ2-1, with TRBD1 as a possible D gene (6 bases). The germline V gene encodes CDR1 MNHEY and CDR2 SMNVEV (reference sequence). V was trimmed by 5 bases and J by 3 bases, leaving 17 bases between them. The CDR3 is 16 amino acids. CDR3 nucleotides: TGTGCCAGCAGTAGAAAGGACAGCACCTTCTACAATGAGCAGTTCTTC. Amino acid sequence: CASSRKDSTFYNEQFF.

The sample holds a few counts of this clonotype. The gene calls are TRBV6-2 or TRBV6-3 and TRBJ2-7; D gene uncertain. Germline CDR1 is MNHEY and CDR2 is SVGEGT. The CDR3 consists of 13 residues. The ends were cut back, 0 bases at V and 1 base at J, with 4 bases in the middle. The CDR3 nucleotides are TGTGCCAGCAGTTACTCAGTTTCCTACGAGCAGTACTTC. It translates to CASSYSVSYEQYF.

The CDR3 DNA reads TGCAGCGAGGGGACAGGGTACAATGAGCAGTTCTTC. Translated: CSEGTGYNEQFF. The gene calls are TRBV29-1 and TRBJ2-1; 9 bases match TRBD1. V shed 7 bases and J 4 bases; nucleotides not matched to a gene: 2. Per the germline V gene, CDR1 is SQVTM and CDR2 is ANQGSEA. This CDR3 comprises 12 residues.

V gene TRBV25-1 combines with J gene TRBJ2-7, with D tentatively TRBD2 (5 bases). Germline CDR1 and CDR2: MGHDK and SYGVNS. Deletions cut 2 bases from V and 3 bases from J, with 14 bases between. The CDR3 length is 15 residues. The CDR3 protein is CASSERRGGHYEQYF. The CDR3 DNA reads as TGTGCCAGCAGTGAACGCCGGGGTGGGCACTACGAGCAGTACTTC.

This clonotype came up a few times. V is TRBV7-9 and J is TRBJ2-4; maybe TRBD1 (6 bases). V gave up 0 bases and J gave up 2 bases, with 14 bases separating them. Looked up from germline, CDR1 is SEHNR and CDR2 is FQNEAQ (reference sequence). The CDR3 sequence is 17 residues long. This CDR3 reads CASSLAPIDRTKNIQYF. CDR3 DNA: TGTGCCAGCAGCTTAGCCCCTATAGACAGGACCAAAAACATTCAGTACTTC.

The DNA for the CDR3 is TGTGCCAGCAGCTCCCGCACCCGGGACAGGTGGTCGTCCAGAATATTCGAGCAGTACTTC. Its translation is CASSSRTRDRWSSRIFEQYF. The J gene is TRBJ2-7, the V gene TRBV6-2 or TRBV6-3; 8 bases fit TRBD1. The CDR3 has 20 residues. Trimming removed 6 bases from V and 6 bases from J; junction bases left unmatched: 28. Looked up from germline, CDR1 is MNHEY and CDR2 is SVGEGT.